This TCR beta chain was captured in a study of early stage breast cancer tumors. Study background: Of some 17 invasive breast tumors, about a dozen were hormone receptor-positive, HER2-negative.

Each sample had two DNA replicates, 0.5 ug blood or about 1.4 ug tissue. Using immunoSEQ multiplex PCR, the repertoire was profiled, and TCRdb retains in-frame clones only, with some absent. The table lists about 46,000 clones, roughly 73% of them singletons. Study-level results: Bulk DNA sequencing of unsorted cells missed chain pairing and markers.

Details on this clone: Its antigen is unidentified.

In germline, CDR1 is MNHNS, CDR2 SASEGT. The CDR3 is 15 residues long. With V trimmed by 6 bases and J by 4 bases, 8 bases remained unmatched. This TCR derives from a person aged 40 to 49 with breast cancer. The sequenced sample consisted of blood. V and J are TRBV6-1 and TRBJ2-3; 9 nucleotides line up with TRBD2. The CDR3 protein is CASRGGRAGADTQYF. For the CDR3, the DNA is TGTGCCAGCAGGGGCGGGAGGGCCGGAGCAGATACGCAGTATTTT.